This TCR beta chain was profiled in a study of T cell responses to AZD1222 COVID-19 vaccine. General study points: With dominance at 160-218 and 743-854, vaccine-associated CD4 TCRs spanned spike. As reported, nearly half of all spike-specific TCRs target variant regions that are unmutated. A rise in Spike-specific TCR breadth and depth followed two AZD1222 doses.

The V and J ends lost 0 bases and 5 bases respectively, with 6 bases between them. Germline values: CDR1 SGDLS, CDR2 YYNGEE. This CDR3 is built from 13 residues. Worth noting for this clone: Its antigen is unidentified.

Sequencing was performed with immunoSEQ multiplex PCR; in TCRdb, only in-frame clones are kept and a portion is missing. The sample holds about 50,000 clones, approximately 83% seen once. This sequence originates from an adult in good health. The genes are TRBV9 and TRBJ1-5; D gene unclear. The sample in question was peripheral blood, obtained on day 0 of AZD1222 vaccination. The CDR3 here is CASSVEADQPQHF. The CDR3 DNA follows: TGTGCCAGCAGCGTAGAGGCGGATCAGCCCCAGCATTTT. Full variable domain (rest looked up from reference TRBV9 and TRBJ1-5): DSGVTQTPKHLITATGQRVTLRCSPRSGDLSVYWYQQSLDQGLQFLIQYYNGEERAKGNILERFSAQQFPDLHSELNLSSLELGDSALYFCASSVEADQPQHFGDGTRLSIL.